This TCR beta chain came from a study of tumor-infiltrating lymphocytes in primary liver carcinoma. Study-wide findings and caveats: Only about 8-25% of top clones showed up in all five tumor regions.

The germline V gene encodes CDR1 MNHNY and CDR2 SVGAGI (reference sequence). The CDR3 is 16 amino acids. Each 20-30 mg portion of unsorted bulk tissue served as the source for co-extraction of RNA and DNA. With roughly 540 ng total RNA as template and a constant-region primer, TCR beta cDNA was made. Libraries of TCR beta came from three nested multiplex PCR rounds with slightly modified ARM-PCR. The first two PCR rounds used TRBV1-TRBV30 forward primers with a C-beta reverse primer, approximately 11 cycles each. One entry per CDR3 protein, called by TCRdb with MiXCR from the multiplex PCR reads. The sample has roughly 25,000 distinct CDR3 sequences, 78% seen once. In the case of this clonotype: Its antigen is unidentified. An end of the junction differs from the germline gene, which may be a read error.

V is TRBV6-6 and J is TRBJ2-1, with 10 bases identical to TRBD2. Sequences were obtained from liver tumor tissue from sampling region 3. Noted subset: tumor region T3, left-lateral pole. The receptor was derived from a man between 40 and 49 years old with primary liver carcinoma and hepatitis B virus infection. The CDR3 region has the DNA TGTGCCAGCACTTACCCCACTAGCGGGATAGCCAATGAACAGTTCTTC. It translates to CASTYPTSGIANEQFF.